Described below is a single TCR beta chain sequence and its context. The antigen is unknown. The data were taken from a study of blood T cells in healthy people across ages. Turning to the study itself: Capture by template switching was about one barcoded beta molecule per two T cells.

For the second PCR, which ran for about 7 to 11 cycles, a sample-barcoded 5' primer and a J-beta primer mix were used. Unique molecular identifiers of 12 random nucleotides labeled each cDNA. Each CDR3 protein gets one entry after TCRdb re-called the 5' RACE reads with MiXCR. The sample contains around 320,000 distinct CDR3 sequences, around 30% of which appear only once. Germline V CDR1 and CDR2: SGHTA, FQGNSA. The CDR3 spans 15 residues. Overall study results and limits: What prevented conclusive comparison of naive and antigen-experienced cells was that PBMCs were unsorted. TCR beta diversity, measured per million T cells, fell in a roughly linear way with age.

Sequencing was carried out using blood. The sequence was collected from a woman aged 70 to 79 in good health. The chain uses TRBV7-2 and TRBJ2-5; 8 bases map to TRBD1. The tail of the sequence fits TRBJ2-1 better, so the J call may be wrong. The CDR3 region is CASRAGGRRADEQFF. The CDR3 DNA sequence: TGTGCCAGCAGGGCAGGGGGCAGGCGGGCGGATGAGCAGTTCTTC.